One and the same sample provided the 26 T cell receptor beta chains below, sequenced in a study of cytomegalovirus exposure and HLA in healthy donors. Clones were read by immunoSEQ multiplex PCR, and TCRdb kept only the in-frame ones, dropping some. The table has fewer than 120,000 clones, more than 70% seen once. Sequencing was performed on PBMCs. These receptor sequences come from a woman younger than 35 in good health and CMV-seronegative.

The chain joins TRBV6-5 to TRBJ2-1; a possible D gene is TRBD2 (6 bases). The V gene's germline CDR1 is MNHEY and CDR2 SVGAGI. This CDR3 region has 15 residues. The ends were cut back, 4 bases at V and 6 bases at J, with 16 bases in the middle. This CDR3 reads CASSFRLGGANEQFF. CDR3 sequence (DNA): TGTGCCAGCAGTTTCAGACTAGGTGGGGCCAATGAGCAGTTCTTC.

The chain links TRBV21-1 to TRBJ2-3; the D call of TRBD2 is as the table states it, not checked on the DNA. TRBV21-1 is a pseudogene segment. The CDR3 totals 14 residues. The CDR3 reads CASSASSSTDTQYF. CDR3 nucleotides: TGTGCCAGCAGCGCATCGAGTAGCACAGATACGCAGTATTTT.

This CDR3 is CASSQEDRGLYEQYF. In DNA, the CDR3 is TGCGCCAGCAGCCAAGAAGATAGGGGCCTCTACGAGCAGTACTTC. The J gene is TRBJ2-7, the V gene TRBV4-1; D might be TRBD1 (5 bases). Per germline, CDR1 MGHRA and CDR2 YSYEKL. The CDR3 spans 15 residues. The germline V and J ends were trimmed by 0 bases and 3 bases, with 12 bases remaining between them.

This chain joins TRBV18 and TRBJ1-2, with a tentative D call TRBD1 (5 bases). The CDR3 spans 13 residues. From germline, CDR1 is KGHSH and CDR2 LQKENI. Trimming took off 1 base at V and 6 bases at J, with 9 bases between the two ends. CDR3 bases: TGTGCCAGCTCACCACGGGGAGGGGATGGCTACACCTTC. Its protein is CASSPRGGDGYTF.

The chain joins TRBV10-2 to TRBJ2-7; D call uncertain. The germline CDR1 and CDR2 sequences are WSHSY and SAAADI. Between the trimmed V and J ends, which lost 2 bases and 4 bases, there was a span of 12 bases. The CDR3 contains 14 residues. The DNA for the CDR3 is TGCGCCAGCAGTGAGCCAGGCTATGTTTACGAGCAGTACTTC. It codes for CASSEPGYVYEQYF.

The gene calls are TRBV16 and TRBJ1-5, with D perhaps matching TRBD1 (6 bases). V lost 2 bases and J 5 bases, leaving 22 bases between the germline ends. The CDR3 is 18 amino acids. CDR1 and CDR2 from the germline V gene are KGHSY and FQNENV. The CDR3 nucleotides are TGTGCCAGCAGCCAAACCGGGACATCATCCCGAGGGGATCAGCCCCAGCATTTT. The encoded protein is CASSQTGTSSRGDQPQHF.

As concerns this clone: At one end, the junction sequence differs from germline, possibly due to a read error. The chain joins TRBV7-7 to TRBJ2-5, with 8 bases that match TRBD2. Per germline, CDR1 SSHAT and CDR2 FNYEAQ (reference sequence). CDR3 size: 16 residues. Here the CDR3 DNA reads TGTGCTAGCAGCCTCACGGGGGGAGCGGGGGCAGAGACCCAGTACTTC. This translates into CASSLTGGAGAETQYF.

The chain carries TRBV14 and TRBJ2-6; maybe TRBD1 (6 bases). V was shortened by 6 bases and J by 3 bases, with 15 bases between the two germline ends. The CDR3 runs to 16 residues. From germline, CDR1 is SGHDN and CDR2 FVKESK. CDR3 residues: CASSGQGMGGANVLTF. CDR3 nucleotides: TGTGCCAGCAGTGGCCAGGGGATGGGTGGGGCCAACGTCCTGACTTTC. Filled out from reference TRBV14 and TRBJ2-6, the complete variable domain reads EAGVTQFPSHSVIEKGQTVTLRCDPISGHDNLYWYRRVMGKEIKFLLHFVKESKQDESGMPNNRFLAERTGGTYSTLKVQPAELEDSGVYFCASSGQGMGGANVLTFGAGSRLTVL.

J is TRBJ2-5 and V is TRBV7-3; D is perhaps TRBD1 (5 bases). The length of the CDR3 is 15 residues. The germline V gene encodes CDR1 SGHTA and CDR2 FQGTGA. V was shortened by 0 bases and J by 7 bases, with 15 bases between the two germline ends. CDR3 amino acids: CASSLTPTAGGTQYF. Here the CDR3 DNA reads TGTGCCAGCAGCTTAACCCCGACAGCTGGCGGGACCCAGTACTTC.

J is TRBJ1-5 and V is TRBV4-3; tentative D call: TRBD1 (5 bases). The V end lost 0 bases, the J end lost 0 bases, and 15 bases lay between the germline ends. Germline-derived CDR1 and CDR2 are LGHNA and YSLEER. There are 18 residues in the CDR3. The CDR3 sequence: CASSQDHRGTYSNQPQHF. The DNA for the CDR3 is TGCGCCAGCAGCCAAGACCACCGCGGGACGTATAGCAATCAGCCCCAGCATTTT.

This clone was observed once. The chain carries TRBV4-1 and TRBJ1-2; no definite D call. CDR3 length equals 14 residues. Trimming removed 0 bases from V and 4 bases from J, with 9 bases in between. CDR1 MGHRA and CDR2 YSYEKL come from the germline V gene. This CDR3 is CASSQDGRRYGYTF. CDR3 nucleotide sequence: TGCGCCAGCAGCCAAGATGGCAGGCGCTATGGCTACACCTTC.

This CDR3 reads CASSYRDRGHGEQYF. In DNA, the CDR3 is TGTGCCAGCAGTTACCGGGACAGGGGGCACGGCGAGCAGTACTTC. The chain carries TRBV6-5 and TRBJ2-7; 12 bases agree with TRBD1. The junction had 5 bases not matched to a gene; V was cut back by 2 bases and J by 6 bases. This CDR3 is built from 15 residues. CDR1 is MNHEY and CDR2 is SVGAGI in the germline V gene.

This clone was seen a few times. This CDR3 reads CASSRGGTEAFF. In DNA, the CDR3 is TGTGCCAGCAGCAGGGGAGGGACTGAAGCTTTCTTT. The chain is built from TRBV7-2 and TRBJ1-1, with a possible D match to TRBD1 (5 bases). The V and J ends lost 5 bases and 5 bases respectively, with 9 bases between them. Looked up from germline, CDR1 is SGHTA and CDR2 is FQGNSA. This CDR3 is built from 12 residues.

This clone was recorded only once. The rearrangement uses TRBV5-6 and TRBJ1-5; no clear D. V shed 0 bases and J shed 9 bases, with 7 bases lying between them. In germline, CDR1 is SGHDT, CDR2 YYEEEE. The CDR3 loop spans 12 amino acids. Written as DNA, the CDR3 is TGTGCCAGCAGCTTGGGCCTAGGGCCCCAGCATTTT. It encodes CASSLGLGPQHF.

A single count supports this clone. The same CDR3 also results from other DNA sequences found in this sample. The chain employs TRBV4-3 and TRBJ1-1; 7 bases align to TRBD1. The V gene end was trimmed by 4 bases and the J gene end by 1 base; junction bases not matched to a gene: 3. The CDR3 covers 14 residues. From germline, CDR1 is LGHNA and CDR2 YSLEER. CDR3 DNA: TGCGCCAGCAGCCCCGGACAGGAGAACACTGAAGCTTTCTTT. Protein product: CASSPGQENTEAFF.

The chain has TRBV6-4 and TRBJ2-1, with 11 bases identical to TRBD1. The CDR3 totals 18 residues. Germline assignment: CDR1 MRHNA and CDR2 SNTAGT. V shed 5 bases, J shed 4 bases, and the junction held 13 bases outside the gene matches. For the CDR3, the DNA is TGTGCCAGCAGTCTTACCTTCGGACAGGGGGCGGGGTACAATGAGCAGTTCTTC. Encoded protein: CASSLTFGQGAGYNEQFF.

The gene calls are TRBV5-1 and TRBJ1-1; D unclear. The CDR3 covers 15 residues. Germline values: CDR1 SGHRS, CDR2 YFSETQ. V lost 4 bases and J 4 bases, leaving 17 bases between the germline ends. CDR3 bases: TGCGCCAGCAGCATTTCTTCTGGGTCGGGCACTGAAGCTTTCTTT. The encoded protein is CASSISSGSGTEAFF.

The chain is built from TRBV5-1 and TRBJ2-3, with D tentatively TRBD2 (5 bases). Germline CDR1 and CDR2: SGHRS and YFSETQ. Trimming removed 0 bases at V and 0 bases at J, with 5 bases between. The CDR3 spans 14 residues. CDR3 protein: CASSLAGSTDTQYF. CDR3 nucleotide sequence: TGCGCCAGCAGCTTGGCGGGGAGCACAGATACGCAGTATTTT.

Here the CDR3 DNA reads TGTGCCAGCAGCCAAGCCGGACAGTGGAACACCGGGGAGCTGTTTTTT. Residues: CASSQAGQWNTGELFF. The V gene is TRBV14, the J gene TRBJ2-2; perhaps TRBD1 as D (6 bases). Per germline, CDR1 SGHDN and CDR2 FVKESK. Trimming cost V 1 base and J 1 base, with 10 bases left between them. The CDR3 length is 16 residues.

The rearrangement joins TRBV19 to TRBJ2-2; D is unclear. This CDR3 has 17 amino acids. V was clipped by 3 bases and J by 0 bases, with 14 bases between them. Germline CDR1 and CDR2: LNHDA and SQIVND (reference sequence). The chain's CDR3 is CASSILRYRTNTGELFF. The CDR3 DNA reads as TGTGCCAGTAGTATCCTGAGGTACCGCACGAACACCGGGGAGCTGTTTTTT.

The chain combines TRBV5-1 with TRBJ1-3, with TRBD1 matching 8 bases. Trimming removed 7 bases from V and 3 bases from J; junction bases left unmatched: 6. Germline V lookup: CDR1 SGHRS, CDR2 YFSETQ. This CDR3 has 14 residues. CDR3 DNA sequence: TGCGCCAGCTCACCACAGGGGGATGGAAACACCATATATTTT. It specifies CASSPQGDGNTIYF.

The J gene is TRBJ2-1, the V gene TRBV27; possible D gene TRBD1, 6 bases. The CDR3 totals 17 residues. V dropped 5 bases and J dropped 9 bases, with 26 bases sitting between them. The germline V gene encodes CDR1 MNHEY and CDR2 SMNVEV (reference sequence). CDR3 protein: CASSLHRAGVALGEQFF. CDR3 nucleotides: TGTGCCAGCAGTCTCCACAGGGCTGGGGTGGCTTTGGGTGAGCAGTTCTTC.

V gene TRBV11-2 combines with J gene TRBJ2-7; D unresolved. CDR3 length: 12 residues. Trimming stripped 2 bases from V and 4 bases from J, with 6 bases between. Germline CDR1 reads SGHAT; CDR2 reads FQNNGV. CDR3 DNA: TGTGCCAGCAGCTTAAACCTATACGAGCAGTACTTC. As protein: CASSLNLYEQYF.

The chain is built from TRBV15 and TRBJ2-6, with a tentative D call TRBD1 (5 bases). V lost 3 bases and J lost 0, with 15 bases in between. CDR1 is LNHNV and CDR2 is YYDKDF in the germline V gene (reference sequence). The length of the CDR3 is 18 residues. CDR3 protein: CATSRGPQGPSGANVLTF. CDR3 nucleotide sequence: TGTGCCACCAGCAGGGGCCCTCAGGGTCCCTCTGGGGCCAACGTCCTGACTTTC.

J is TRBJ1-2 and V is TRBV18, with a possible D match to TRBD1 (5 bases). Germline V gives CDR1 KGHSH, CDR2 LQKENI. The ends were cut back, 5 bases at V and 6 bases at J, with 13 bases in the middle. The CDR3 spans 13 residues. The CDR3 DNA reads as TGTGCCAGCTCATCGGACACCGGCGATGGCTACACCTTC. It encodes CASSSDTGDGYTF.

The chain uses TRBV5-1 and TRBJ1-1; 7 positions agree with TRBD1. Germline V gene sequence: CDR1 SGHRS, CDR2 YFSETQ. This CDR3 is built from 14 residues. The V segment lost 0 bases and the J segment 4 bases; nucleotides outside the gene matches: 3. The CDR3, as DNA: TGCGCCAGCAGCTTGGTGCAGGGGGGCACTGAAGCTTTCTTT. Translated, it gives CASSLVQGGTEAFF.